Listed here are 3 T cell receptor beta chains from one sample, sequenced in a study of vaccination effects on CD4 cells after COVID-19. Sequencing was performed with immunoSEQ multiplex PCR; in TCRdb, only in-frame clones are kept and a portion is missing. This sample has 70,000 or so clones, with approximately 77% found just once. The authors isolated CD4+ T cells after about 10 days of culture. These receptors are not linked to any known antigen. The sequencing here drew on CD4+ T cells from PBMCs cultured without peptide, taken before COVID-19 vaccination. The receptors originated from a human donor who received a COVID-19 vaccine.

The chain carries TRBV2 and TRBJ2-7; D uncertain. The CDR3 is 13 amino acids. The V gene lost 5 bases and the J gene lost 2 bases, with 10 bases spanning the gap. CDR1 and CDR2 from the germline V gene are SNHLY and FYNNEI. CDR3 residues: CASSTRRTYEQYV. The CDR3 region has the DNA TGTGCCAGCAGTACTCGACGGACCTACGAGCAGTACGTC.

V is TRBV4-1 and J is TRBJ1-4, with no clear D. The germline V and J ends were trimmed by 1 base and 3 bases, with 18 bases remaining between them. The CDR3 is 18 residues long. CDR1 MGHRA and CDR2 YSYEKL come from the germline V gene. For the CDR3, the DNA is TGCGCCAGCAGCCAAGCCGGTGTGCTAGGAAGGCCTAATGAAAAACTGTTTTTT. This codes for CASSQAGVLGRPNEKLFF.

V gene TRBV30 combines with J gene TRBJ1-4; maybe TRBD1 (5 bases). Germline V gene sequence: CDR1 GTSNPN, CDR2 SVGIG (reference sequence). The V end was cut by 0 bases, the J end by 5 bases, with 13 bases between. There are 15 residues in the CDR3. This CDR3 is CAWSVKGAGNEKLFF. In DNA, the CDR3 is TGTGCCTGGAGTGTGAAAGGAGCAGGGAATGAAAAACTGTTTTTT.